These T cell receptor beta chains were read from a single sample in a study of cytomegalovirus exposure and HLA in healthy donors. Measured with immunoSEQ multiplex PCR; TCRdb has only the in-frame clones, and not every one. The sample holds 150,000 or so clones, approximately 80% seen once. The source material was PBMCs. The receptors were sampled from a man aged 50 or older in good health and CMV-seronegative. CDR3s include the opening cysteine and the closing phenylalanine or tryptophan. A D gene is named only where the DNA matches it firmly. Clone size, where shown, is once, few, many, or a class for clones that have expanded.

>TRBV23-1|NA|TRBJ2-1|NA
TGCGCCAGCAGTCTCTTAAGAGGGAGGGAGCAGTTCTTC
CASSLLRGREQFF
>TRBV5-1|TRBD1|TRBJ2-3|NA
TGCGCCAGCAGCTCGGGACAGAGCACAGATACGCAGTATTTT
CASSSGQSTDTQYF
>TRBV30|NA|TRBJ2-7|NA
TGTGCCTGGAGTCCAGGCAGGGGCTACGAGCAGTACTTC
CAWSPGRGYEQYF
>TRBV19|TRBD1|TRBJ1-1|NA
TGTGCCAGCCGACAGGGTTTGACTGAAGCTTTCTTT
CASRQGLTEAFF
>TRBV5-1|TRBD2|TRBJ2-3|NA
TGCGCCAGCAGCTCGCTGACTAGCGGACCCACAGATACGCAGTATTTT
CASSSLTSGPTDTQYF
>TRBV7-3|TRBD2|TRBJ2-6|NA
TGTGCCAGCAGCTTAGTAGCGGGGAGTGCTGGGGCCAACGTCCTGACTTTC
CASSLVAGSAGANVLTF
>TRBV5-1|NA|TRBJ1-5|NA
TGCGCCAGCGGCCTACAGGGTGCTGTGGAGCCCCAGCATTTT
CASGLQGAVEPQHF
>TRBV28|NA|TRBJ1-5|once
TGTGCCAGCAAAGGCAGCCTACTAGGCCCCAATCAGCCCCAGCATTTT
CASKGSLLGPNQPQHF
>TRBV5-4|TRBD1|TRBJ2-5|NA
TGTGCCAGCAGCCCCCGATGGGACAGGGATGAGACCCAGTACTTC
CASSPRWDRDETQYF
>TRBV5-1|NA|TRBJ1-2|NA
TGCGCCAGCAGCTTAGGTAGCGACTCCTATGGCTACACCTTC
CASSLGSDSYGYTF
>TRBV11-3|NA|TRBJ1-1|NA
TGTGCCAGCAGCCAGCGGGGGGGTACTGAAGCTTTCTTT
CASSQRGGTEAFF
>TRBV2|NA|TRBJ2-4|NA
TGTGCCAGCAGTGAAACTAGTAACAACATTCAGTACTTC
CASSETSNNIQYF
>TRBV6-4|TRBD1|TRBJ1-2|NA
TGTGCCAGCAGTGCTGGACAGGCCAACTATGGCTACACCTTC
CASSAGQANYGYTF
>TRBV30|NA|TRBJ2-1|NA
TGTGCCTGGGCCCGGGACTCCACCTGGTCCTACAATGAGCAGTTCTTC
CAWARDSTWSYNEQFF
>TRBV30|NA|TRBJ2-6|NA
TGTGCCTGGAGTGTGGGGGGAGCTGGGGCCAACGTCCTGACTTTC
CAWSVGGAGANVLTF
>TRBV19|TRBD1|TRBJ1-6|NA
TGTGCCAGTAGTTCTGGGACAGGGGGTTCACCCCTCCACTTT
CASSSGTGGSPLHF
>TRBV13|TRBD1|TRBJ2-7|NA
TGTGCCAGCAGCTTAGGCCGAGGGGGCTTGAACGAGCAGTACTTC
CASSLGRGGLNEQYF
>TRBV18|TRBD1|TRBJ1-2|NA
TGTGCCAGCTCACGCGGGACAGGCGAAACAAAAAACTATGGCTACACCTTC
CASSRGTGETKNYGYTF
>TRBV11-2|NA|TRBJ1-3|NA
TGTGCCAGCAGCTTCGGGGGGGGTAACACCATATATTTT
CASSFGGGNTIYF
>TRBV5-1|TRBD1|TRBJ1-6|NA
TGCGCCAGCAGCGGTGGGACAGGGTGGGATTCACCCCTCCACTTT
CASSGGTGWDSPLHF
>TRBV18|NA|TRBJ2-2|NA
TGTGCCAGCTCACCACTAAGTCAGGGCAACACCGGGGAGCTGTTTTTT
CASSPLSQGNTGELFF
>TRBV18|TRBD1|TRBJ1-2|NA
TGTGCCAGCTCGCCAGGGGGCCTTGGCTACACCTTC
CASSPGGLGYTF
>TRBV28|TRBD1|TRBJ2-7|few
TGTGCCAGCAGTCCAAACTGGGACAGGCATTACGAGCAGTACTTC
CASSPNWDRHYEQYF
>TRBV29-1|NA|TRBJ2-1|NA
TGCAGCGTAACAGGGAGCGCGGCAAATGAGCAGTTCTTC
CSVTGSAANEQFF
>TRBV11-3|TRBD2|TRBJ2-3|once
TGTGCCAGCAGCTTATGGGGGGGGGAAAGCACAGATACGCAGTATTTT
CASSLWGGESTDTQYF
>TRBV4-1|NA|TRBJ2-4|NA
TGCGCCAGCAGTGCCACAGGGTTCCAAGGGAACATTCAGTACTTC
CASSATGFQGNIQYF
>TRBV5-4|TRBD2|TRBJ2-5|NA
TGTGCCAGCAGTCCCGAGGGACTAGCGGAGACCCAGTACTTC
CASSPEGLAETQYF
>TRBV7-3|NA|TRBJ1-1|few
TGTGCCAGCAGCTTATATCTGAACACTGAAGCTTTCTTT
CASSLYLNTEAFF
>TRBV6-1|NA|TRBJ2-7|NA
TGTGCCAGCAGTGTTATACAGGCTCTCTACGAGCAGTACTTC
CASSVIQALYEQYF
>TRBV2|TRBD2|TRBJ2-5|few
TGTGCCAGCAGCGATGACGGGAGGGCGGGTTCAGAGACCCAGTACTTC
CASSDDGRAGSETQYF
>TRBV7-9|TRBD1|TRBJ2-5|NA
TGTGCCAGCAGCCCGCGGACAGGGAAGGAGACCCAGTACTTC
CASSPRTGKETQYF
>TRBV30|TRBD2|TRBJ2-1|NA
TGTGCCTGGGCCTTCGGGAGGGCCAATGAGCAGTTCTTC
CAWAFGRANEQFF
>TRBV19|TRBD2|TRBJ2-5|NA
TGTGCCAGTAGCTTAGGGGGACTAGCGGCCGAAGGGACCCAGTACTTC
CASSLGGLAAEGTQYF
>TRBV7-9|NA|TRBJ2-1|NA
TGTGCCAGCATCCGGACAGCGAACAATGAGCAGTTCTTC
CASIRTANNEQFF
>TRBV29-1|TRBD1|TRBJ1-2|NA
TGCAGCGTTAGTCGGACAGGGGGAGTGGGGTCTCACACCTTC
CSVSRTGGVGSHTF
>TRBV15|NA|TRBJ2-7|NA
TGTGCCACCAGCAGAGATTACAGTGTAGGCTACGAGCAGTACTTC
CATSRDYSVGYEQYF
>TRBV7-9|NA|TRBJ1-2|NA
TGTGCCAGCAGCTCTCCGAACGGGAATGGCTACACCTTC
CASSSPNGNGYTF
>TRBV7-2|TRBD1|TRBJ1-5|NA
TGTGCCAGCAGCCAGGGACAGGGAGGCCAGCCCCAGCATTTT
CASSQGQGGQPQHF
>TRBV9|TRBD1|TRBJ1-2|NA
TGTGCCAGCAGCGTAGCTAGGGGGCTCGCCTATGGCTACACCTTC
CASSVARGLAYGYTF
>TRBV29-1|TRBD2|TRBJ2-3|NA
TGCAGCGCTTGGGGCGCCAGCGGGAATACGCAGTATTTT
CSAWGASGNTQYF
>TRBV27|TRBD1|TRBJ1-5|NA
TGTGCCAGCAGTCACTACTCGACAGGGTATCAGCCCCAGCATTTT
CASSHYSTGYQPQHF
>TRBV30|TRBD1|TRBJ2-3|few
TGTGCCTGGGTCGGACAGGGGTCGGATACGCAGTATTTT
CAWVGQGSDTQYF
>TRBV9|TRBD1|TRBJ2-1|NA
TGTGCCAGCAGCCCCCCTTCGGGACAGCCTGCCGATGAGCAGTTCTTC
CASSPPSGQPADEQFF
>TRBV19|TRBD1|TRBJ2-2|NA
TGTGCCAGTAGTATCACGACAGGGGCCGGGGAGCTGTTTTTT
CASSITTGAGELFF
>TRBV2|NA|TRBJ1-3|NA
TGTGCCAGCAGTCCCGACAGTCCCCATACGCTGCGACTAAACACCATATATTTT
CASSPDSPHTLRLNTIYF
>TRBV7-9|NA|TRBJ1-2|NA
TGTGCCAGCAGCCCCGGGACAATCGGCTACACCTTC
CASSPGTIGYTF
>TRBV18|NA|TRBJ1-3|NA
TGTGCCAGCTCACCATTTAACAGGGATTCTGGAAACACCATATATTTT
CASSPFNRDSGNTIYF
>TRBV5-8|TRBD1|TRBJ1-1|NA
TGTGCCAGCAGAATTGACAGGGGGGAGGCTGAAGCTTTCTTT
CASRIDRGEAEAFF
>TRBV28|TRBD1|TRBJ1-5|NA
TGTGCCAGCAGTCCCGGACAGGGGGCATTGAGGGGCAATCAGCCCCAGCATTTT
CASSPGQGALRGNQPQHF
>TRBV7-8|NA|TRBJ1-6|NA
TGTGCCAGCAGCCCTCGACAGCCAAGGGATTCACCCCTCCACTTT
CASSPRQPRDSPLHF
>TRBV5-1|TRBD1|TRBJ2-7|NA
TGCGCCAGCAGCTTGGCCTCCGGGACAGGCTACGAGCAGTACTTC
CASSLASGTGYEQYF
>TRBV6-1|NA|TRBJ2-7|NA
TGTGCCAGCAGGGAGGTCCCCTACGAGCAGTACTTC
CASREVPYEQYF
>TRBV5-4|TRBD2|TRBJ2-2|few
TGTGCCAGCAGCCCCTGGGGCGGGGGGAACACCGGGGAGCTGTTTTTT
CASSPWGGGNTGELFF
>TRBV15|NA|TRBJ2-2|few
TGTGCCACCAGCAGTCCCGTTGCGGGCCCGGGGTCGAACACCGGGGAGCTGTTTTTT
CATSSPVAGPGSNTGELFF
>TRBV19|TRBD1|TRBJ2-5|NA
TGTGCCAGTAGTATGGGACAGGGGTTGGTTGGAGAGACCCAGTACTTC
CASSMGQGLVGETQYF
>TRBV5-1|NA|TRBJ2-3|once
TGCGCCAGCAGCAGGGGGACTACTAACACAGATACGCAGTATTTT
CASSRGTTNTDTQYF